A selection of T cell receptor beta chains follows, all from one sample in a study of T cells in Graves' hyperthyroidism and ophthalmopathy. TCRdb ran MiXCR on the multiplex PCR reads and lists one entry per CDR3 protein. The sample yields hundreds of thousands of distinct CDR3 sequences, roughly 15% seen once. Sequencing was carried out using blood. Receptor source: a man younger than 35 with Graves' ophthalmopathy. Each CDR3 is given with its conserved first and last residue. The order of the fields is J gene, D gene, CDR3 length, clone size, V gene, CDR3 DNA, CDR3 protein. The D gene is left open where the match is weak. Clone size appears in some rows only: once, few, many, or a class for an expanded clone.

TRBJ2-3	NA	15	many	TRBV11-3	TGTGCCAGCACGCACAGGGAACGACGGGAAGATACGCAGTATTTT	CASTHRERREDTQYF
TRBJ2-1	TRBD2	19	NA	TRBV6-5	TGTGCCAGCAGTTACTCGGGGTCGGTAGCGGGAGGGCCTGGAGGGGAGCAGTTCTTC	CASSYSGSVAGGPGGEQFF
TRBJ1-4	NA	14	many	TRBV20-1	TGCAGTGCTAGACCCCCGGGGGGGGGTGAAAAACTGTTTTTT	CSARPPGGGEKLFF
TRBJ1-4	NA	15	few	TRBV7-9	TGTGCCAGCAGCTTCGGGGGGCTCCATAATGAAAAACTGTTTTTT	CASSFGGLHNEKLFF
TRBJ1-1	NA	14	NA	TRBV30	TGTGCCTGGAGTGGCGGGACATTGAACACTGAAGCTTTCTTT	CAWSGGTLNTEAFF
TRBJ2-5	NA	14	NA	TRBV4-2	TGTGCCAGCAGCCAACCCCTCACAGGAGAGACCCAGTACTTC	CASSQPLTGETQYF
TRBJ1-3	TRBD1	15	many	TRBV28	TGTGCCAGCACCGGGACAGGGGGCTTTGGAAACACCATATATTTT	CASTGTGGFGNTIYF
TRBJ1-6	NA	15	many	TRBV3-1	TGTGCCAGCAGCCACAGACAGTCCTATAATTCACCCCTCCACTTT	CASSHRQSYNSPLHF
TRBJ1-2	NA	15	many	TRBV12-3/TRBV12-4	TGTGCCAGCAGCAGGACGGGCTTCGCTAACTATGGCTACACCTTC	CASSRTGFANYGYTF
TRBJ2-1	TRBD2	15	NA	TRBV19	TGTGCCAGTAGTATAGTCACTAGCGGGGGCAATGAGCAGTTCTTC	CASSIVTSGGNEQFF
TRBJ2-7	NA	11	NA	TRBV5-1	TGCGCCAGCAGCTTGGAGCACGAGCAGTACTTC	CASSLEHEQYF
TRBJ2-5	TRBD1	18	NA	TRBV4-1	TGCGCCAGCAGCCACCACACCCAGCCAGGGGGCTTGGAGGAGACCCAGTACTTC	CASSHHTQPGGLEETQYF
TRBJ1-3	NA	15	NA	TRBV29-1	TGCAGCGTTGCGACGTCAGGAGGTTCTGGAAACACCATATATTTT	CSVATSGGSGNTIYF
TRBJ2-3	TRBD2	15	many	TRBV15	TGTGCCACCAGCATCGGGAGGGCAGGCACAGATACGCAGTATTTT	CATSIGRAGTDTQYF